The entry that follows covers one T cell receptor beta chain sequence. The sample comes from a study of cytomegalovirus exposure and HLA in healthy donors. The table came from immunoSEQ multiplex PCR; TCRdb's copy has only in-frame clones and leaves some out. Here the sample spans tens of thousands of clones, roughly nine tenths being singletons. Trimming cost V 0 bases and J 7 bases, with 10 bases left between them. CDR1 is LGHNA and CDR2 is YSLEER in the germline V gene. There are 14 residues in the CDR3. The chain joins TRBV4-3 to TRBJ1-5; unclear D gene. The origin of this receptor is a man between 18 and 29 years old in good health and CMV-seronegative. Material for sequencing was PBMCs. The CDR3 here is CASSQEGDRQPQHF. As DNA, the CDR3 is TGCGCCAGCAGCCAAGAGGGCGATCGCCAGCCCCAGCATTTT.